This T cell receptor beta chain emerged from a study of spatial heterogeneity in lung cancer. The study, taken as a whole, reports: For expanded intratumoral alpha and beta TCRs, counts tracked tumor mutation counts.

V trimming: 6 bases; J trimming: 7 bases; junction bases outside the gene matches: 7. Looked up from germline, CDR1 is MNHNS and CDR2 is SASEGT. The CDR3 contains 14 residues. The time point is: sample taken at primary tumor resection. Unsorted tumor, nontumor lung tissue or cryopreserved PBMC supplied the whole RNA. TCRdb reprocessed the 5' RACE reads with MiXCR, giving one entry per CDR3 protein. Of 4,000 to 5,500 distinct CDR3 sequences listed, 9.5% to 15% are singletons. By share of the sample, this clonotype is medium-sized (0.01 to 0.1%). Its specificity is unknown. Little can be read into the size of this beta chain, an off-target read in a library designed for alpha chains.

The sequence derives from a male donor with early-stage non-small cell lung cancer. V gene TRBV6-1 combines with J gene TRBJ2-2; 8 bases are a match to TRBD1. The material was lung tumor tissue, obtained at surgery. The chain's CDR3 is CASRITGGIGELFF. As DNA, the CDR3 is TGTGCCAGCAGGATTACAGGGGGGATCGGGGAGCTGTTTTTT.